The 28 T cell receptor beta chains presented below share a single source sample, sequenced in a study of blood T cell repertoires in COVID-19. The method was immunoSEQ multiplex PCR; TCRdb's version includes in-frame clones alone and lacks a portion of them. The sample shows more than 400,000 clones, roughly 87% of them seen only once. The sample was PBMCs or T cells enriched from blood (not recorded which). These receptor sequences come from a young woman who had recovered from COVID-19.

The table lists this clone with a count of one. The chain carries TRBV10-3 and TRBJ1-3, with 10 bases fitting TRBD1. Germline trimming cut 6 bases from V and 4 bases from J; bases unmatched to any gene: 3. The CDR3 sequence is 14 residues long. Germline V gene lookup returns CDR1 ENHRY and CDR2 SYGVKD. CDR3 nucleotide sequence: TGTGCCATCAGGGACAGGGGGTACGGAAACACCATATATTTT. Translating it yields CAIRDRGYGNTIYF.

The chain has TRBV5-1 and TRBJ2-7; 7 bases match TRBD1. V lost 9 bases to trimming and J lost 3 bases; unmatched junction nucleotides: 18. The germline gives CDR1 SGHRS, CDR2 YFSETQ. The CDR3 runs 16 residues. The CDR3 sequence: CATLSGTVAIFYEQYF. CDR3 nucleotide sequence: TGCGCCACTTTATCCGGGACAGTGGCTATCTTCTACGAGCAGTACTTC.

The chain joins TRBV5-4 to TRBJ2-1; a weak D match, TRBD1 (6 bases). The CDR3 has 13 amino acids. In germline, CDR1 is SGHNT, CDR2 YYREEE (reference sequence). V lost 0 bases and J lost 9, with 10 bases in between. CDR3 in DNA: TGTGCCAGCAGCTTGGACAGGGAATTTGAGCAGTTCTTC. Amino acids: CASSLDREFEQFF.

The chain combines TRBV27 with TRBJ1-4; a possible D gene is TRBD1 (6 bases). V lost 5 bases and J lost 4, with 14 bases in between. Looked up from germline, CDR1 is MNHEY and CDR2 is SMNVEV (reference sequence). This CDR3 has 15 amino acids. CDR3 in DNA: TGTGCCAGCAGTGTCTCAAGGGGGTATAATGAAAAACTGTTTTTT. Amino acids: CASSVSRGYNEKLFF.

The chain combines TRBV19 with TRBJ1-1; TRBD1 matches 7 bases. Looked up from germline, CDR1 is LNHDA and CDR2 is SQIVND (reference sequence). This CDR3 spans 16 amino acids. After removal of 5 bases from V and 1 base from J, the junction contained 10 bases not matched to a gene. The CDR3 DNA is TGTGCCAGTAGTCCTTGGACAGGTGTTACGAACACTGAAGCTTTCTTT. Encoded protein: CASSPWTGVTNTEAFF.

The CDR3 coding sequence is TGCAGTGCTATAACAGGGGGCGGACGGTTCTTC. It codes for CSAITGGGRFF. The chain is built from TRBV20-1 and TRBJ2-1; 9 bases match TRBD1. The CDR3 length is 11 residues. Trimming cost V 4 bases and J 15 bases; bases outside gene matches: 7. Germline V gene data show CDR1 as DFQATT and CDR2 as SNEGSKA (reference sequence).

This rearrangement joins TRBV6-2 or TRBV6-3 to TRBJ1-5, with 7 bases matching TRBD1. J gave up 7 bases and V 2 bases, and 5 bases lay outside the gene matches. The germline V gene has CDR1 MNHEY and CDR2 SVGEGT. The CDR3 runs 14 residues. The chain's CDR3 is CASSYDGQAQPQHF. DNA of the CDR3: TGTGCCAGCAGTTACGATGGACAGGCCCAGCCCCAGCATTTT.

V and J are TRBV9 and TRBJ1-1; the D gene is possibly TRBD1 (6 bases). Germline CDR1 reads SGDLS; CDR2 reads YYNGEE. The CDR3 totals 15 residues. The ends were cut back, 4 bases at V and 1 base at J, with 14 bases in the middle. Here the CDR3 reads CASSPRGGGNTEAFF. In DNA, the CDR3 is TGTGCCAGCAGCCCTAGGGGGGGCGGGAACACTGAAGCTTTCTTT.

The rearrangement links TRBV28 to TRBJ1-3; TRBD1 matches 9 bases. V was clipped by 4 bases and J by 3 bases; unmatched bases: 7. CDR1 and CDR2 (germline): MDHEN, SYDVKM. The CDR3 length is 16 residues. As DNA, the CDR3 is TGTGCCAGCAGTTCGGGACAGGGTTTGGGTGGAAACACCATATATTTT. Its protein product is CASSSGQGLGGNTIYF.

The chain uses TRBV5-1 and TRBJ1-6; no firm D call. The CDR3 is 16 amino acids. In germline, CDR1 is SGHRS, CDR2 YFSETQ. Trimming stripped 0 bases from V and 0 bases from J, with 7 bases between. CDR3 protein: CASSLVGSSYNSPLHF. The CDR3 region has the DNA TGCGCCAGCAGCTTGGTGGGCAGCTCCTATAATTCACCCCTCCACTTT.

This clone has only one observation. This same CDR3 is encoded by further DNA sequences in the sample. The gene calls are TRBV5-1 and TRBJ1-2; D unclear. V was pared by 2 bases and J by 3 bases, with 5 bases between. CDR1 is SGHRS and CDR2 is YFSETQ in the germline V gene. The CDR3 covers 12 residues. CDR3 region: CASSLPDYGYTF. The CDR3, as DNA: TGCGCCAGCAGCTTACCGGACTATGGCTACACCTTC. Full variable domain (rest looked up from reference TRBV5-1 and TRBJ1-2): KAGVTQTPRYLIKTRGQQVTLSCSPISGHRSVSWYQQTPGQGLQFLFEYFSETQRNKGNFPGRFSGRQFSNSRSEMNVSTLELGDSALYLCASSLPDYGYTFGSGTRLTVV.

This chain's CDR3 is CASSPTGGGVYGYTF. The CDR3, as DNA: TGTGCCAGCAGCCCTACAGGGGGGGGCGTTTATGGCTACACCTTC. The rearrangement uses TRBV9 and TRBJ1-2; 8 bases are a match to TRBD1. The germline gives CDR1 SGDLS, CDR2 YYNGEE. Trimming removed 4 bases from V and 5 bases from J; junction bases left unmatched: 10. This CDR3 has 15 amino acids.

As concerns this clone: Other DNA sequences from this sample encode an identical CDR3 as well. The V gene is TRBV2, the J gene TRBJ1-1, with TRBD1 as a possible D gene (5 bases). V dropped 6 bases and J dropped 1 base, with 9 bases sitting between them. The CDR3 sequence is 13 residues long. Looked up from germline, CDR1 is SNHLY and CDR2 is FYNNEI. The CDR3 reads CASSDDRNTEAFF. The CDR3 nucleotides read TGTGCCAGCAGCGATGACAGGAACACTGAAGCTTTCTTT.

This clone was detected a few times. The V gene is TRBV7-2, the J gene TRBJ1-2; TRBD1 matches at 7 bases. The CDR3 contains 18 residues. Germline values: CDR1 SGHTA, CDR2 FQGNSA. V lost 2 bases, J lost 7 bases, and 19 bases stayed unmatched. The CDR3 reads CASSLWGTVRSRGLGYTF. CDR3 coding DNA: TGTGCCAGCAGCTTATGGGGGACAGTTCGATCCCGAGGGCTTGGCTACACCTTC.

This clone was found once. Other DNA sequences in the sample encode the same CDR3. The J gene is TRBJ1-1, the V gene TRBV11-3; D not certain. The CDR3 loop spans 13 amino acids. Per germline, CDR1 SGHNT and CDR2 YENEEA. V lost 2 bases and J lost 1, with 5 bases in between. The CDR3 reads CASSLSRNTEAFF. CDR3 in DNA: TGTGCCAGCAGCTTAAGCCGGAACACTGAAGCTTTCTTT.

The V call is TRBV24-1, the J call TRBJ2-7; TRBD2 is a possible D gene (5 bases). The germline V gene has CDR1 KGHDR and CDR2 SFDVKD. The CDR3 length is 15 residues. V was trimmed by 3 bases and J by 4 bases, leaving 15 bases between them. The CDR3 DNA follows: TGTGCCACCAGTGATCGGCCCGAGCGCGGGTACGAGCAGTACTTC. It translates to CATSDRPERGYEQYF.

This chain uses TRBV3-1 (or the pseudogene TRBV3-2) with TRBJ1-4; 9 nucleotides match TRBD1. J lost 10 bases, V lost 4 bases, and 10 bases had no gene match. Germline values: CDR1 LGHDT, CDR2 YNNKEL (reference sequence). There are 15 residues in the CDR3. CDR3 in DNA: TGTGCCAGCAGCCTGGGGACAGGGAGGGTAGGAAAACTGTTTTTT. Its protein product is CASSLGTGRVGKLFF.

This sequence joins TRBV11-2 and TRBJ1-6; perhaps TRBD1 as D (5 bases). Trimming removed 1 base from V and 10 bases from J, with 20 bases in between. The CDR3 loop spans 17 amino acids. CDR1 and CDR2 (germline): SGHAT, FQNNGV. CDR3 sequence: CASSLVESVQGKSPLHF. The CDR3 region has the DNA TGTGCCAGCAGCTTAGTAGAAAGCGTGCAGGGTAAGTCACCCCTCCACTTT.

The chain employs TRBV11-2 and TRBJ2-5; D possibly corresponds to TRBD2 (6 bases). CDR1 SGHAT and CDR2 FQNNGV come from the germline V gene. V was pared by 5 bases and J by 5 bases, with 12 bases between. This CDR3 spans 13 amino acids. The CDR3 nucleotides are TGTGCCAGCAGCCGGGCGGGGTATGAGACCCAGTACTTC. It translates to CASSRAGYETQYF.

Here the CDR3 DNA reads TGCGCCAGCAGCCGACAATCGGCAGCGGACGGGGAGCTGTTTTTT. Encoded protein: CASSRQSAADGELFF. This chain uses TRBV4-1 with TRBJ2-2; possible D gene TRBD2, 5 bases. Trimming took off 4 bases at V and 7 bases at J, with 16 bases between the two ends. Germline V gene lookup returns CDR1 MGHRA and CDR2 YSYEKL. There are 15 residues in the CDR3.

The V and J genes are TRBV6-1 and TRBJ1-1, with unresolved D. Trimming pared 3 bases from V and 2 bases from J, leaving 4 bases between. The CDR3 length is 12 residues. The germline V gene has CDR1 MNHNS and CDR2 SASEGT. The CDR3 loop is CASSEANTEAFF. CDR3 in DNA: TGTGCCAGCAGTGAGGCCAACACTGAAGCTTTCTTT.

This chain links TRBV4-1 with TRBJ1-2, with D hard to call. Trimming removed 4 bases from V and 0 bases from J, with 18 bases in between. Germline V CDR1 and CDR2: MGHRA, YSYEKL. The CDR3 contains 17 residues. CDR3 region: CASSPPPAGKANYGYTF. Written as DNA, the CDR3 is TGCGCCAGCAGCCCCCCCCCTGCGGGGAAGGCTAACTATGGCTACACCTTC.

The chain is built from TRBV3-1 (or the pseudogene TRBV3-2) and TRBJ2-5; perhaps TRBD1 as D (6 bases). The ends were cut back, 3 bases at V and 9 bases at J, with 14 bases in the middle. This CDR3 has 13 amino acids. Germline assignment: CDR1 LGHDT and CDR2 YNNKEL (reference sequence). CDR3 sequence (DNA): TGTGCCAGCAGCCATCAGGGTCCAGGGGCCCAGTACTTC. Its translation: CASSHQGPGAQYF.

About this clone itself: An end of the junction differs from the germline gene, which may be a read error. The V call is TRBV2, the J call TRBJ1-1, with 10 bases identical to TRBD1. Germline V gene data show CDR1 as SNHLY and CDR2 as FYNNEI. The CDR3 runs to 17 residues. CDR3 loop: CASSEAVRTGGNTGAFF. The CDR3 DNA reads TGTGCCAGCAGTGAAGCGGTGAGGACAGGGGGTAATACTGGAGCTTTCTTT. Using reference TRBV2 and TRBJ1-1 for the parts outside the CDR3, the full variable domain is EPEVTQTPSHQVTQMGQEVILRCVPISNHLYFYWYRQILGQKVEFLVSFYNNEISEKSEIFDDQFSVERPDGSNFTLKIRSTKLEDSAMYFCASSEAVRTGGNTGAFFGQGTRLTVV.

The chain has TRBV28 and TRBJ1-5; D not certain. Trimming left V 7 bases short and J 11 bases short, with 24 bases between. Germline V gene sequence: CDR1 MDHEN, CDR2 SYDVKM. The CDR3 is made up of 15 amino acids. DNA of the CDR3: TGTGCCAGCATCCCTCGAGGATCCCTTTCCGAGGCCCAGCATTTT. This sequence encodes CASIPRGSLSEAQHF. Looking up the rest from reference TRBV28 and TRBJ1-5 gives the full variable domain: DVKVTQSSRYLVKRTGEKVFLECVQDMDHENMFWYRQDPGLGLRLIYFSYDVKMKEKGDIPEGYSVSREKKERFSLILESASTNQTSMYLCASIPRGSLSEAQHFGDGTRLSIL.

V gene TRBV18 combines with J gene TRBJ1-5, with D possibly TRBD1 on 6 matching bases. CDR3 size: 13 residues. The germline V gene encodes CDR1 KGHSH and CDR2 LQKENI. V gave up 6 bases and J gave up 5 bases, with 11 bases separating them. CDR3: CASSQGNHQPQHF. CDR3 DNA: TGTGCCAGCTCTCAGGGGAACCATCAGCCCCAGCATTTT.

V is TRBV30 and J is TRBJ2-7; D might be TRBD1 (6 bases). The CDR3 sequence is 13 residues long. Germline V gene data show CDR1 as GTSNPN and CDR2 as SVGIG (reference sequence). V was pared by 7 bases and J by 2 bases, with 15 bases between. CDR3 sequence (DNA): TGTGCCTCCCCTGGGACACTGCCCTACGAGCAGTACTTC. Its translation: CASPGTLPYEQYF.

The chain recombines TRBV4-1 with TRBJ1-5; D remains ambiguous. The ends were cut back, 4 bases at V and 0 bases at J, with 7 bases in the middle. The germline gives CDR1 MGHRA, CDR2 YSYEKL. The CDR3 has 14 residues. The CDR3 DNA reads as TGCGCCAGCAGCCTCTTTCCTAGCAATCAGCCCCAGCATTTT. Its protein is CASSLFPSNQPQHF.